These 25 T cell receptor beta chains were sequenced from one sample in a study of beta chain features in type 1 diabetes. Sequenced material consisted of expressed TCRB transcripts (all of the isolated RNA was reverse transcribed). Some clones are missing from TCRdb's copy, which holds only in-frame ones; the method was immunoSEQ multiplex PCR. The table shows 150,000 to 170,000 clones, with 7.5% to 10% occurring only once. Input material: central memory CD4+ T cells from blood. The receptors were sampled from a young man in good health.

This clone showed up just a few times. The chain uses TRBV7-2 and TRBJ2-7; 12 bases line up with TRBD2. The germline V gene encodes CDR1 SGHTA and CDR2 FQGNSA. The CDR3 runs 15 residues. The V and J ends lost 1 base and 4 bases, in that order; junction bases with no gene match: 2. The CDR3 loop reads CASSLVGLAGYEQYF. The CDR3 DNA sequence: TGTGCCAGCAGCTTAGTTGGACTAGCGGGATACGAGCAGTACTTC. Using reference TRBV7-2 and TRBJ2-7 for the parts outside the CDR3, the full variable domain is GAGVSQSPSNKVTEKGKDVELRCDPISGHTALYWYRQSLGQGLEFLIYFQGNSAPDKSGLPSDRFSAERTGGSVSTLTIQRTQQEDSAVYLCASSLVGLAGYEQYFGPGTRLTVT.

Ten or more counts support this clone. CDR3 in DNA: TGTGCCAGCAGTGAATACGGGGTCCGACGGGGGCAGTACTTC. Encoded protein: CASSEYGVRRGQYF. The chain combines TRBV25-1 with TRBJ2-7, with D possibly TRBD2 on 5 matching bases. This CDR3 spans 14 amino acids. The germline V and J ends were trimmed by 0 bases and 9 bases, with 15 bases remaining between them. In germline, CDR1 is MGHDK, CDR2 SYGVNS.

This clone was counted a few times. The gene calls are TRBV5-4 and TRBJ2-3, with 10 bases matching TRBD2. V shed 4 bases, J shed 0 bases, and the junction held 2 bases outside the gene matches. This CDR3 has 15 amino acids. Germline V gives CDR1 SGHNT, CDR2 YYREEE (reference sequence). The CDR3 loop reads CASSTLAGSTDTQYF. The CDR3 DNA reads TGTGCCAGCAGCACACTAGCGGGGAGCACAGATACGCAGTATTTT.

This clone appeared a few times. The CDR3 DNA sequence: TGTGCCAGCAGCTTAGGCGGGGGGAAAGAGACCCAGTACTTC. Amino acid sequence: CASSLGGGKETQYF. This chain connects TRBV7-3 to TRBJ2-5; TRBD2 matches 8 bases. Trimming cost V 2 bases and J 3 bases; bases outside gene matches: 2. This CDR3 has 14 amino acids. Germline CDR1 reads SGHTA; CDR2 reads FQGTGA.

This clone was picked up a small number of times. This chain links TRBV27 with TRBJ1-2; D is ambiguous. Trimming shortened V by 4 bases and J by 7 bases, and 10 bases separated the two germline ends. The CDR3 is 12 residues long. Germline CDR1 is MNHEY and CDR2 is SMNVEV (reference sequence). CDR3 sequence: CASSSLRGGYTF. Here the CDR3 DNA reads TGTGCCAGCAGTTCGCTCAGAGGTGGCTACACCTTC.

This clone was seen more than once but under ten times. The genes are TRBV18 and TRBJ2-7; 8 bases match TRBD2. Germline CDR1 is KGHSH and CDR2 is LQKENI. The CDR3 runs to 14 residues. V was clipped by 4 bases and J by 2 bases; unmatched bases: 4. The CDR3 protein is CASSLAGTTYEQYF. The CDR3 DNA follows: TGTGCCAGCTCACTAGCGGGGACTACCTACGAGCAGTACTTC.

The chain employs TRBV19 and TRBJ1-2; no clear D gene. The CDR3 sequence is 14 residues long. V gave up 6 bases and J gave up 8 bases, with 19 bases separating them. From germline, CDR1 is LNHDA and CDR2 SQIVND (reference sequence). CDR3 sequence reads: CASSPLSRSGGYTF. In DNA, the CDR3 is TGTGCCAGTAGCCCTCTCTCCCGTTCCGGGGGCTACACCTTC.

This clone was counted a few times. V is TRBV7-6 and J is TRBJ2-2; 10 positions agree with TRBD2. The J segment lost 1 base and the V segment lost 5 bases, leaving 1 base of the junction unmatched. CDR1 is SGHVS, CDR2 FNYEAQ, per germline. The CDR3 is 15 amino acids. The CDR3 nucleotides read TGTGCCAGCAGCGGACTAGCGGTGAACACCGGGGAGCTGTTTTTT. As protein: CASSGLAVNTGELFF.

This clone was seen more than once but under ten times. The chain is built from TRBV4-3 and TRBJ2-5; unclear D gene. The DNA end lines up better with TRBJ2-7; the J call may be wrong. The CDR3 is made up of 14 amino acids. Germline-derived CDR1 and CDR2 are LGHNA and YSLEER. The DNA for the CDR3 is TGCGCCAGCAGCCAAGATAGTGGCAGGCGCGAGCAGTACTTC. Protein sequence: CASSQDSGRREQYF.

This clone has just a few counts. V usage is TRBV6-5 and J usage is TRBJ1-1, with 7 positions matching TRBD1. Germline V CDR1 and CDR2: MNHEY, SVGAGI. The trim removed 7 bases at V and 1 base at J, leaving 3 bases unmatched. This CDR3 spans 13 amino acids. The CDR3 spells CASIGTENTEAFF. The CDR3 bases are TGTGCCAGCATCGGGACAGAGAACACTGAAGCTTTCTTT.

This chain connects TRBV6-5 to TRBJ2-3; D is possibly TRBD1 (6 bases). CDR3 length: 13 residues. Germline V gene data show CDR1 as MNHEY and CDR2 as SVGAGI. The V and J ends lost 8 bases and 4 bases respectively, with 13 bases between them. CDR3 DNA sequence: TGTGCCAGCCGACGGACAGCCCCAGATACGCAGTATTTT. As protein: CASRRTAPDTQYF.

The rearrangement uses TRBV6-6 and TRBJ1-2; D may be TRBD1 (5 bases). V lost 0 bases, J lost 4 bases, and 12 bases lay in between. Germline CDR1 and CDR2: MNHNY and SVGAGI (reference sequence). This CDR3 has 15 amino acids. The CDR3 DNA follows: TGTGCCAGCAGTTACTCGATCGGGGGAGGCTATGGCTACACCTTC. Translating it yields CASSYSIGGGYGYTF.

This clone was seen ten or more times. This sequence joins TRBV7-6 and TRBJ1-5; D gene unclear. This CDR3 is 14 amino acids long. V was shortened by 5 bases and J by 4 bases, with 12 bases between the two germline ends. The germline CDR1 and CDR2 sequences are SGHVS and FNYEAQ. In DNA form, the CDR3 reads TGTGCCAGCAGCGGGCTAGCGGGGAATCAGCCCCAGCATTTT. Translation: CASSGLAGNQPQHF.

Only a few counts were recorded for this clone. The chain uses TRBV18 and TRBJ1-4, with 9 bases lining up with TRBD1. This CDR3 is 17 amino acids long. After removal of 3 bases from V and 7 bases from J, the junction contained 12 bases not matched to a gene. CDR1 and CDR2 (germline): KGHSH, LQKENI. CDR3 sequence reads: CASSPFPQGATGEKLFF. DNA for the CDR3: TGTGCCAGCTCACCGTTTCCACAGGGGGCGACGGGTGAAAAACTGTTTTTT.

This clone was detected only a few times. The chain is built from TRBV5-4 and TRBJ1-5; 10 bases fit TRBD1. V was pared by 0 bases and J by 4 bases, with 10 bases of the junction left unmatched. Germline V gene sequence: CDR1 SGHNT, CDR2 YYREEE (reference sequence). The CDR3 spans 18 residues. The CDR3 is CASSLGPPTGGGNQPQHF. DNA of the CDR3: TGTGCCAGCAGCTTGGGTCCGCCGACAGGGGGCGGGAATCAGCCCCAGCATTTT.

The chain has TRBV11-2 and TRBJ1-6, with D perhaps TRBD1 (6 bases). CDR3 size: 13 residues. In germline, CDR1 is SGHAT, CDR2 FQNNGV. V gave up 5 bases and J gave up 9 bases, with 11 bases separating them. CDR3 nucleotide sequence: TGTGCCAGCAGCCCCGGGACAACTTCACCCCTCCACTTT. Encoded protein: CASSPGTTSPLHF.

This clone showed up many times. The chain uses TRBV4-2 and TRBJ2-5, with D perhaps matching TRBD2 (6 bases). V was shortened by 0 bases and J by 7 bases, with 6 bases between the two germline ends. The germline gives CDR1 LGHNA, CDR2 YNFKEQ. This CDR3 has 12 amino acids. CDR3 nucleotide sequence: TGTGCCAGCAGCCAAGAAGCGGGGACCCAGTACTTC. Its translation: CASSQEAGTQYF.

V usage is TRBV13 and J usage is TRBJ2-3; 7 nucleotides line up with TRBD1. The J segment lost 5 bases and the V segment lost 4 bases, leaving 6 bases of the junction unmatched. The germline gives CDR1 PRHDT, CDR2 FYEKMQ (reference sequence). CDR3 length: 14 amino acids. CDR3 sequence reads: CASSYWTGQDTQYF. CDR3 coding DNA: TGTGCCAGCAGCTACTGGACAGGCCAAGATACGCAGTATTTT.

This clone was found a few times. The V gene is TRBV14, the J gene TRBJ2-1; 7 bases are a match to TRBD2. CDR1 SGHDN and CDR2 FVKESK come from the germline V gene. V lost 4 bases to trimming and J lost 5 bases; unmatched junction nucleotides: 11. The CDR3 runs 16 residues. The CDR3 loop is CASSRLGTTRNNEQFF. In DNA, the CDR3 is TGTGCCAGCAGCCGACTTGGGACTACACGAAACAATGAGCAGTTCTTC.

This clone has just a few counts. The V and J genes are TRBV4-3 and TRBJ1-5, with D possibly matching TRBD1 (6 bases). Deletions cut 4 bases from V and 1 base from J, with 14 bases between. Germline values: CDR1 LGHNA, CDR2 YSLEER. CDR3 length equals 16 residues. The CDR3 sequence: CASSLGTPGSNQPQHF. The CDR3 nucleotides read TGCGCCAGCAGCCTGGGGACACCAGGGAGCAATCAGCCCCAGCATTTT.

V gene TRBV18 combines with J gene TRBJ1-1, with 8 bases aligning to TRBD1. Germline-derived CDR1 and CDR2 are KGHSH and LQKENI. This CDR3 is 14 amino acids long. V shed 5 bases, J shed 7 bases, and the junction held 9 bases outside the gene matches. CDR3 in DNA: TGTGCCAGCTCATTTACCGGGACAGGCCTTGAAGCTTTCTTT. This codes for CASSFTGTGLEAFF.

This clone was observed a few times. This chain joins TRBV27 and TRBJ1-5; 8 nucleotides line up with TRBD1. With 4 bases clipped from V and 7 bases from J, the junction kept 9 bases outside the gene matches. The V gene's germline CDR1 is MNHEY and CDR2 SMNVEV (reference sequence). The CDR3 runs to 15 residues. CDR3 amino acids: CASSSTGTGNQPQHF. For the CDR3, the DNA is TGTGCCAGCAGTTCCACCGGGACAGGTAACCAGCCCCAGCATTTT.

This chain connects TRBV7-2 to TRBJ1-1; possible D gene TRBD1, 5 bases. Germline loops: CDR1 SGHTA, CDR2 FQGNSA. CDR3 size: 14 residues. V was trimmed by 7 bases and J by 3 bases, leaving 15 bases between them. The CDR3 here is CASTSVGGYTEAFF. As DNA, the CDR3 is TGTGCCAGCACCTCCGTCGGGGGATACACTGAAGCTTTCTTT.

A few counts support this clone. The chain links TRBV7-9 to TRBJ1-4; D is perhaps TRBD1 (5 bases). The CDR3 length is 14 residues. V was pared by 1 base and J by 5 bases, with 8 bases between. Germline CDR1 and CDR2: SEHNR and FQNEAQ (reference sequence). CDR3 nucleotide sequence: TGTGCCAGCAGCTTAGGACAGCAAAATGAAAAACTGTTTTTT. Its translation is CASSLGQQNEKLFF.

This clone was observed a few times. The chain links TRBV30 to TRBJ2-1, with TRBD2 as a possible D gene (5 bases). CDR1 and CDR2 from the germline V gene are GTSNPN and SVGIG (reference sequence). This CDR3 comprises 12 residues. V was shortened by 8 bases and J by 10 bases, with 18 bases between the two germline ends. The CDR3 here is CARRAGPKEQFF. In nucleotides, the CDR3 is TGTGCCCGACGCGCGGGTCCGAAGGAGCAGTTCTTC.